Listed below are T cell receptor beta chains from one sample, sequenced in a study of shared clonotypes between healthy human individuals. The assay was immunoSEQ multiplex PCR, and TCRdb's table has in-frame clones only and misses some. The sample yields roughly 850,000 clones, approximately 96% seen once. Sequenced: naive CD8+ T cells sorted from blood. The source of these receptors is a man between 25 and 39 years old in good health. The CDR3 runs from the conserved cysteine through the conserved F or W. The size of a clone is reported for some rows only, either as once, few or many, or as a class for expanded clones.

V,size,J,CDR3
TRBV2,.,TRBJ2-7,CASRTGTSSSYEQYF
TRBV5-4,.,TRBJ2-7,CASSLEMGYEQYF
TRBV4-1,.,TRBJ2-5,CASSQGALERGKTQYF
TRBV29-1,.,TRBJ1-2,CSVEEFGTGGKLNYGYTF
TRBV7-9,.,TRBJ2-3,CASSTTWGGDTQYF
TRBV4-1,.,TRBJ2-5,CASSQVASGQETQYF
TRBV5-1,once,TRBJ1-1,CASSLDRLNTEAFF
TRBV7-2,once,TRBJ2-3,CASSLHAVLAASTDTQYF
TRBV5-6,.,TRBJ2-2,CASSLAGAGTGELFF
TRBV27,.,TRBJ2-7,CASSLWSGVRGSYEQYF
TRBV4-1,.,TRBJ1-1,CASSYTQEGTEAFF
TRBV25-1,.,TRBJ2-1,CASSEQAYNEQFF
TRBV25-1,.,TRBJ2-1,CASSEWSAGLPSNEQFF
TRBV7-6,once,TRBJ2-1,CASSLTGPYNEQFF
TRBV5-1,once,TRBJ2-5,CASSFSATGDQETQYF
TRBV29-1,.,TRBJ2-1,CSVITLSYNEQFF
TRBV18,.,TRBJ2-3,CASSPGLASTDTQYF
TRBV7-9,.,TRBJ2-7,CAGTGTDSYEQYF
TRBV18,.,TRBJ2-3,CASSPPVLAGGGSTDTQYF
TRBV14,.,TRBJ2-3,CASSPTLREKGTDTQYF
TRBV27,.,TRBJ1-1,CASSPGGYMNTEAFF
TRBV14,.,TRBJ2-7,CASSLRGTYEQYF
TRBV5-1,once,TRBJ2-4,CASSSDTENIQYF
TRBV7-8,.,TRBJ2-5,CASSLPRTGGLQETQYF
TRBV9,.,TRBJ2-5,CASSVNTGGGETQYF
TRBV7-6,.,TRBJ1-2,CASSPFWTGGFDGYTF
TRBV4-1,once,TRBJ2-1,CASSQTSGKWNEQFF
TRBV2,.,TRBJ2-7,CAGRTGGYEQYF
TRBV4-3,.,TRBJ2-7,CASSQEADSGGYEQYF
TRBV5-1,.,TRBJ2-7,CASSLAAPQGEQYF
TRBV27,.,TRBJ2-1,CASSYVGNEQFF
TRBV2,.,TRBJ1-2,CATYPGSTYGYTF
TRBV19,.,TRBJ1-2,CASSWSAYGYTF
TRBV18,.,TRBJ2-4,CASSPGTEGGKNIQYF
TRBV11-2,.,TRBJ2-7,CASSLVDRAESYEQYF
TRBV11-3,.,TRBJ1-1,CASSSAGGENTEAFF